The rows below give T cell receptor beta chains drawn from one sample of a study of blood T cell repertoires in COVID-19. TCRdb's copy holds only in-frame clones and misses some; the assay was immunoSEQ multiplex PCR. The sample carries 150,000 to 200,000 clones, about four fifths recorded once. The sample consisted of PBMCs or T cells enriched from blood (not recorded which). These receptors all stem from a middle-aged man who had recovered from COVID-19. Each CDR3 is given with its conserved first and last residue. D genes are given only for firm matches. Rows may omit the clone size; those that give it use once, few, many or a size class.

V gene,D gene,clone size,J gene,CDR3 DNA,CDR3 protein
TRBV5-1,-,-,TRBJ2-5,TGCGCCAGCAGCTTGGCCAGGCAGCAAGAGACCCAGTACTTC,CASSLARQQETQYF
TRBV6-1,-,-,TRBJ1-2,TGTGCCAGCAGTGAATTCTTCCCGAGAGGGAGCTACACCTTC,CASSEFFPRGSYTF
TRBV28,-,-,TRBJ1-3,TGTGCCAGTCGGGGGTACGGATCTGGAAACACCATATATTTT,CASRGYGSGNTIYF
TRBV19,TRBD2,-,TRBJ2-2,TGTGCCAGTAGGGGGGGGAATACCCCGAACACCGGGGAGCTGTTTTTT,CASRGGNTPNTGELFF
TRBV7-8,-,-,TRBJ1-1,TGTGCCAGCAGCTTGCATGGGGGGCGGGGGACTGAAGCTTTCTTT,CASSLHGGRGTEAFF
TRBV20-1,TRBD1,many,TRBJ2-1,TGCAGTGCAGGGGGCTGGAATGAGCAGTTCTTC,CSAGGWNEQFF
TRBV29-1,-,-,TRBJ1-3,TGCAGCGTTTCCTCTTGGGAGGGCTCTGGAAACACCATATATTTT,CSVSSWEGSGNTIYF
TRBV15,-,once,TRBJ1-1,TGTGCCACCAGCAGAGATCTATTTGGACAACTGAACACTGAAGCTTTCTTT,CATSRDLFGQLNTEAFF
TRBV6-5,TRBD1,-,TRBJ2-7,TGTGCCAGCAGCTTTAGGACAGGGGCAACCTACGAGCAGTACTTC,CASSFRTGATYEQYF
TRBV10-3,TRBD1,-,TRBJ1-4,TGTGCCATCAGTGTTCAGGGGGGTAACGAAAAACTGTTTTTT,CAISVQGGNEKLFF
TRBV5-1,TRBD1,-,TRBJ2-7,TGCGCCAGCAGCGTAGGGACAGGGGGATCCTACGAGCAGTACTTC,CASSVGTGGSYEQYF
TRBV6-5,TRBD1,-,TRBJ1-5,TGTGCCAGCAGGCGGGACAGGAAGCAGCCCCAGCATTTT,CASRRDRKQPQHF
TRBV5-1,TRBD1,-,TRBJ2-1,TGCGCCAGCAGCTTGACAGGGGCTACATACAATGAGCAGTTCTTC,CASSLTGATYNEQFF
TRBV4-2,-,few,TRBJ1-5,TGTGCCAGCAGCCAAGAAGCTAGAGGTGAGCCCCAGCATTTT,CASSQEARGEPQHF
TRBV7-6,-,-,TRBJ1-6,TGTGCCAGCAGCTTAGCCTCCAATTCACCCCTCCACTTT,CASSLASNSPLHF
TRBV7-2,-,-,TRBJ1-4,TGTGCCAGCAGCTTATACCCGGGGGAGGGCCTTAATGAAAAACTGTTTTTT,CASSLYPGEGLNEKLFF
TRBV5-1,-,-,TRBJ2-6,TGCGCCAGCAGCCTCGGGCCTCAAGGGGCCACTGGGGCCAACGTCCTGACTTTC,CASSLGPQGATGANVLTF
TRBV5-4,-,-,TRBJ1-2,TGTGCCAGCAGCTTGCCTAAGAGAGGCTACACCTTC,CASSLPKRGYTF
TRBV5-6,-,few,TRBJ1-6,TGTGCCAGCAGAAATCTGGGGGCTACGGGATATAATTCACCCCTCCACTTT,CASRNLGATGYNSPLHF
TRBV18,TRBD1,-,TRBJ1-3,TGTGCCAGCTCACCAATAGGGGACAGGGGTTACTCTGGAAACACCATATATTTT,CASSPIGDRGYSGNTIYF
TRBV5-4,-,-,TRBJ1-1,TGTGCCAGCAGCCAACCTGGGACAATAGGCACTGAAGCTTTCTTT,CASSQPGTIGTEAFF
TRBV4-3,TRBD1,-,TRBJ1-2,TGCGCCAGCAGCCAAGTGGAGAGACAGGGCAATGGCTACACCTTC,CASSQVERQGNGYTF
TRBV2,TRBD1,-,TRBJ2-3,TGTGCCAGCAGTGAAGCCGGGACAGAATACGTAGATACGCAGTATTTT,CASSEAGTEYVDTQYF
TRBV9,-,-,TRBJ1-3,TGTGCCAGCAGCGTCGCCGGCTCTGGAAACACCATATATTTT,CASSVAGSGNTIYF
TRBV10-3,-,-,TRBJ2-5,TGTGCCATCAGTGAGTCGAGGAGTGGCGAGACCCAGTACTTC,CAISESRSGETQYF
TRBV9,-,-,TRBJ1-1,TGTGCCAGCAGCGTATTTTCAGTAGCCACTGAAGCTTTCTTT,CASSVFSVATEAFF
TRBV5-4,-,-,TRBJ2-3,TGTGCCAGCAGCTTGGGGGGGGAACGACGCACAGATACGCAGTATTTT,CASSLGGERRTDTQYF
TRBV6-5,TRBD1,-,TRBJ1-2,TGTGCCAGCATCGACAGGGGGTATGGCTACACCTTC,CASIDRGYGYTF
TRBV10-2,-,-,TRBJ1-1,TGCGCCAGCAGTGATTTCGCGGGAGTGGGTGGGGGAAGCACTGAAGCTTTCTTT,CASSDFAGVGGGSTEAFF
TRBV3-1/TRBV3-2,-,-,TRBJ1-2,TGTGCCAGCAGCCAACGCAGTAACTATGGCTACACCTTC,CASSQRSNYGYTF
TRBV6-2/TRBV6-3,-,-,TRBJ1-1,TGTGCCAGCAGTTACTTGACAAGGGGGTTGAACACTGAAGCTTTCTTT,CASSYLTRGLNTEAFF
TRBV5-6,TRBD2,-,TRBJ2-2,TGTGCCAGCGGGAGGGGTACCGGGGAGCTGTTTTTT,CASGRGTGELFF
TRBV4-1,-,-,TRBJ1-4,TGCGCCAGCAGCCAACCTTCCCGGGATCGGGGGGAAAAACTGTTTTTT,CASSQPSRDRGEKLFF
TRBV3-1/TRBV3-2,-,-,TRBJ1-2,TGTGCCAGCAGCGTAGGACACGTATATGGCTACACCTTC,CASSVGHVYGYTF
TRBV28,-,-,TRBJ2-2,TGTGCCACCCTGAAGGGACTGAACACCGGGGAGCTGTTTTTT,CATLKGLNTGELFF
TRBV7-6,TRBD1,-,TRBJ2-1,TGTGCCAGCAGCCGGACAGGGGCGGCCTACAATGAGCAGTTCTTC,CASSRTGAAYNEQFF
TRBV6-5,-,few,TRBJ2-1,TGTGCCAGCAGTTATTCCGTGTTTAGAAAGCAGTTCTTC,CASSYSVFRKQFF
TRBV12-5,-,-,TRBJ1-1,TGTGCTAGTGGTCTGACAGCGAACACTGAAGCTTTCTTT,CASGLTANTEAFF
TRBV3-1/TRBV3-2,TRBD1,-,TRBJ1-2,TGTGCCAGCAGCCGCCCCGGGACAGGGGTCGGCTACACCTTC,CASSRPGTGVGYTF
TRBV4-1,TRBD1,-,TRBJ1-4,TGCGCCACCAGAACCCCGGGACAGGGTGGTGAAAAACTGTTTTTT,CATRTPGQGGEKLFF
TRBV7-8,TRBD2,-,TRBJ2-5,TGTGCCAGCAGCTCACCTTGGGGGGGACGGCAAGAGACCCAGTACTTC,CASSSPWGGRQETQYF
TRBV30,-,once,TRBJ1-2,TGTGCCGGATCTCCAAATTGGGGGCACGGTGGCTACACCTTC,CAGSPNWGHGGYTF
TRBV11-2,-,-,TRBJ2-3,TGTGCCAGCTTACGACTCACTAGCACAGATACGCAGTATTTT,CASLRLTSTDTQYF
TRBV5-8,TRBD2,-,TRBJ2-1,TGTGCCAGCAGCCCGGGACTAGCGGGGGGGGCGAGACACAATGAGCAGTTCTTC,CASSPGLAGGARHNEQFF
TRBV7-2,-,once,TRBJ2-1,TGTGCCAGCAGCCCCACAGGTGAAACCTACAATGAGCAGTTCTTC,CASSPTGETYNEQFF